The present TCR beta chain was sequenced within a study of long-term antiretroviral therapy in people with HIV. Broader study findings: Samples were collected from the mid-2000s to the late 2010s under possibly less effective ART regimens.

Survey-level immunoSEQ v3.0 assays were run. Data came from immunoSEQ multiplex PCR; TCRdb stores just in-frame clones and leaves some out. The sample has about 21,000 clones, 85% seen once; the top ten hold 3.9%. Germline CDR1 reads MNHNS; CDR2 reads SASEGT. Between the trimmed V and J ends, which lost 4 bases and 6 bases, there was a span of 18 bases. The CDR3 is 16 residues long. Ahead of DNA extraction, samples held roughly 1-10 million cryopreserved PBMC each. This clone was seen a few times. The antigen remains unidentified. The rearrangement uses TRBV6-1 and TRBJ2-2; D perhaps matches TRBD1 (6 bases). The receptor's source is a man aged 18 to 30 with HIV. The source was unsorted PBMCs, collected approximately 4 years after starting antiretroviral therapy. CDR3 DNA: TGTGCCAGCAGTGGGGGGAACAGGGCTAGTGCCGGGGAGCTGTTTTTT. Translating gives CASSGGNRASAGELFF.